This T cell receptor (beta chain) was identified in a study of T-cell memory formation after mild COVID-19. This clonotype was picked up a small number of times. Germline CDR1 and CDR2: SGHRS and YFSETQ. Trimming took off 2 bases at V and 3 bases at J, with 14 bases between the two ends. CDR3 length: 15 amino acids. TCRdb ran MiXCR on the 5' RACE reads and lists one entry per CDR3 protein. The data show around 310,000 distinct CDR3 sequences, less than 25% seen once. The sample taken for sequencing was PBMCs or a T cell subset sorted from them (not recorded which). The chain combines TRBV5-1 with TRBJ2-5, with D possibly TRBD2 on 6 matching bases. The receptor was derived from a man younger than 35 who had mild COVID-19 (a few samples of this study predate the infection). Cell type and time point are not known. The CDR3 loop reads CASSLGTRKEETQYF. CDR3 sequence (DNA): TGCGCCAGCAGCTTAGGGACTCGCAAAGAAGAGACCCAGTACTTC.